These 29 T cell receptor beta chains share one sample of origin, sequenced in a study of shared clonotypes between healthy human individuals. Naive CD8 cells lacked CD45RO, underwent positive selection for CCR7 and left out terminally differentiated effector memory CD45RA+ cells. Assay used: immunoSEQ multiplex PCR; TCRdb lists only in-frame clones, some missing. Of about 2,200,000 clones in the sample, more than 85% were seen once. Sample: naive CD8+ T cells from PBMCs. The receptor set was obtained from a man between 18 and 29 years old in good health. Some clones in this sample may be carry-over from other donors' samples.

This clone was seen a single time. J is TRBJ1-2 and V is TRBV25-1; D is unresolved. V dropped 1 base and J dropped 4 bases, with 7 bases sitting between them. This CDR3 spans 13 amino acids. Germline V gene lookup returns CDR1 MGHDK and CDR2 SYGVNS. CDR3 amino acids: CASSESSTYGYTF. The CDR3 bases are TGTGCCAGCAGTGAATCATCGACCTATGGCTACACCTTC.

V gene TRBV18 combines with J gene TRBJ2-2; D gene unclear. V was shortened by 0 bases and J by 5 bases, with 13 bases between the two germline ends. This CDR3 is built from 16 residues. Germline CDR1 KGHSH, CDR2 LQKENI. The CDR3 loop reads CASSPPGKSVTGELFF. CDR3 DNA sequence: TGTGCCAGCTCACCACCGGGGAAATCGGTAACCGGGGAGCTGTTTTTT.

This rearrangement joins TRBV27 to TRBJ2-7; no reliable D call. CDR3 length equals 13 residues. Deletions cut 3 bases from V and 3 bases from J, with 9 bases between. Per the germline V gene, CDR1 is MNHEY and CDR2 is SMNVEV (reference sequence). CDR3 sequence: CASSFSNFYEQYF. In DNA form, the CDR3 reads TGTGCCAGCAGTTTCAGTAATTTCTACGAGCAGTACTTC.

The genes are TRBV28 and TRBJ2-2; TRBD1 or TRBD2 may be the D gene (5 bases each). The V and J ends lost 2 bases and 3 bases respectively, with 13 bases between them. The CDR3 is made up of 16 amino acids. CDR1 and CDR2 from the germline V gene are MDHEN and SYDVKM. CDR3 in amino acids: CASSLARGWDTGELFF. DNA for the CDR3: TGTGCCAGCAGTTTAGCCCGGGGCTGGGACACCGGGGAGCTGTTTTTT.

The genes are TRBV5-1 and TRBJ2-3; weak D call: TRBD1 (6 bases). There are 14 residues in the CDR3. Trimming took off 0 bases at V and 2 bases at J, with 7 bases between the two ends. The germline V gene encodes CDR1 SGHRS and CDR2 YFSETQ. The CDR3 DNA follows: TGCGCCAGCAGCTTGGGGGACACCACAGATACGCAGTATTTT. Residues: CASSLGDTTDTQYF.

The table lists this clone with a count of one. V and J are TRBV19 and TRBJ2-2; perhaps TRBD1 as D (5 bases). The CDR3 consists of 13 residues. V gave up 8 bases and J gave up 6 bases, with 13 bases separating them. Germline lookup yields CDR1 LNHDA and CDR2 SQIVND (reference sequence). The DNA of the CDR3 is TGTGCCAGTTACCGAAGGGGCGCCGGGGAGCTGTTTTTT. It yields the protein CASYRRGAGELFF.

As to this clone: The same CDR3 also results from other DNA sequences found in this sample. The J gene is TRBJ1-2, the V gene TRBV27, with D uncertain. This CDR3 region has 14 residues. The germline V gene encodes CDR1 MNHEY and CDR2 SMNVEV (reference sequence). The V end was cut by 3 bases, the J end by 1 base, with 9 bases between. The CDR3, as DNA: TGTGCCAGCAGTTTCCTGGGTAGTAACTATGGCTACACCTTC. Protein sequence: CASSFLGSNYGYTF.

The V and J genes are TRBV28 and TRBJ2-5; 8 nucleotides match TRBD1. Trimming took 2 bases from V and 1 from J; bases not matched to a gene: 9. Germline V lookup: CDR1 MDHEN, CDR2 SYDVKM. The CDR3 has 17 amino acids. CDR3 nucleotide sequence: TGTGCCAGCAGTTTAACCGGGGCAGGGGGCCTCCAAGAGACCCAGTACTTC. It yields the protein CASSLTGAGGLQETQYF. The whole variable domain, filled in from reference TRBV28 and TRBJ2-5, reads DVKVTQSSRYLVKRTGEKVFLECVQDMDHENMFWYRQDPGLGLRLIYFSYDVKMKEKGDIPEGYSVSREKKERFSLILESASTNQTSMYLCASSLTGAGGLQETQYFGPGTRLLVL.

CDR3 residues: CASSFKREIHYNEQFF. The DNA for the CDR3 is TGTGCCAGCAGCTTTAAACGGGAGATTCACTACAATGAGCAGTTCTTC. This rearrangement joins TRBV5-4 to TRBJ2-1, with TRBD2 as a possible D gene (6 bases). The length of the CDR3 is 16 residues. From germline, CDR1 is SGHNT and CDR2 YYREEE (reference sequence). Trimming removed 2 bases from V and 3 bases from J, with 15 bases in between.

The chain couples TRBV7-9 to TRBJ2-7; 8 positions match TRBD1. Germline CDR1 reads SEHNR; CDR2 reads FQNEAQ (reference sequence). The CDR3 is 15 amino acids. J gave up 6 bases and V 5 bases, and 12 bases lay outside the gene matches. The CDR3 spells CASSRFLTGDFEQYF. CDR3 nucleotides: TGTGCCAGCAGCCGATTTTTGACAGGGGATTTCGAGCAGTACTTC.

This clone has just one count. Other nucleotide sequences from this sample produce the same CDR3. V and J are TRBV2 and TRBJ2-3; possibly TRBD2 for D (5 bases). CDR1 SNHLY and CDR2 FYNNEI come from the germline V gene. The CDR3 loop spans 15 amino acids. Trimming removed 4 bases from V and 3 bases from J, with 14 bases in between. The CDR3 nucleotides read TGTGCCAGCAGTGCCCTGGCCGGAGGTACAGATACGCAGTATTTT. Its protein is CASSALAGGTDTQYF. Based on the CDR3 plus reference TRBV2 and TRBJ2-3, the full variable domain is EPEVTQTPSHQVTQMGQEVILRCVPISNHLYFYWYRQILGQKVEFLVSFYNNEISEKSEIFDDQFSVERPDGSNFTLKIRSTKLEDSAMYFCASSALAGGTDTQYFGPGTRLTVL.

This rearrangement joins TRBV6-4 to TRBJ2-1; possibly TRBD1 for D (6 bases). The V and J ends lost 3 bases and 10 bases respectively, with 13 bases between them. The CDR3 is 13 residues long. The germline V gene has CDR1 MRHNA and CDR2 SNTAGT. CDR3 protein: CASSDSPGEEQFF. The CDR3 nucleotides read TGTGCCAGCAGTGATTCCCCAGGGGAGGAGCAGTTCTTC.

The CDR3 here is CASGPDSYEQYF. The CDR3 DNA follows: TGTGCTAGTGGCCCCGACTCCTACGAGCAGTACTTC. The chain uses TRBV12-5 and TRBJ2-7; D unresolved. V lost 6 bases to trimming and J lost 0 bases, with 6 bases between them. The CDR3 spans 12 residues. Germline V CDR1 and CDR2: LGHNT, FRNRAP.

This chain uses TRBV19 with TRBJ1-1; D unresolved. The CDR3 contains 15 residues. The germline V and J ends were trimmed by 5 bases and 1 base, with 14 bases remaining between them. In germline, CDR1 is LNHDA, CDR2 SQIVND (reference sequence). CDR3 region: CASSPWAGQNTEAFF. Written as DNA, the CDR3 is TGTGCCAGTAGTCCGTGGGCAGGCCAGAACACTGAAGCTTTCTTT.

Concerning this clone itself: The same CDR3 arises from other DNA sequences in this sample as well. This chain joins TRBV6-5 and TRBJ2-7; TRBD2 matches 10 bases. Trimming removed 6 bases from V and 0 bases from J; junction bases left unmatched: 2. Per germline, CDR1 MNHEY and CDR2 SVGAGI. The CDR3 length is 14 residues. The CDR3 reads CASSPSGSSYEQYF. In DNA form, the CDR3 reads TGTGCCAGCAGCCCTAGCGGGAGCTCCTACGAGCAGTACTTC.

The V and J genes are TRBV6-6 and TRBJ2-7; D remains unclear. This CDR3 contains 15 residues. Trimming removed 0 bases at V and 6 bases at J, with 15 bases between. CDR1 MNHNY and CDR2 SVGAGI come from the germline V gene (reference sequence). The CDR3: CASSYSIRRAGEQYF. The CDR3 bases are TGTGCCAGCAGTTACTCAATCAGAAGAGCAGGCGAGCAGTACTTC.

The chain combines TRBV9 with TRBJ2-7; the D gene is possibly TRBD2 (5 bases). Per germline, CDR1 SGDLS and CDR2 YYNGEE. The ends were cut back, 4 bases at V and 3 bases at J, with 17 bases in the middle. The CDR3 length is 15 residues. The CDR3 coding sequence is TGTGCCAGCAGCCCGACCCCGCAGCGGAACTACGAGCAGTACTTC. Its translation: CASSPTPQRNYEQYF.

The chain couples TRBV10-3 to TRBJ2-7; 7 nucleotides match TRBD2. The CDR3 covers 15 residues. CDR1 and CDR2 from the germline V gene are ENHRY and SYGVKD. V shed 4 bases, J shed 2 bases, and the junction held 8 bases outside the gene matches. The CDR3 protein is CAISVWSGTTYEQYF. In DNA, the CDR3 is TGTGCCATCAGTGTTTGGAGCGGGACGACCTACGAGCAGTACTTC.

The J gene is TRBJ2-1, the V gene TRBV2; D ambiguous. The CDR3 totals 13 residues. Trimming removed 3 bases from V and 6 bases from J, with 9 bases in between. Germline V gives CDR1 SNHLY, CDR2 FYNNEI. This CDR3 reads CASSEGLLNEQFF. The CDR3 DNA reads TGTGCCAGCAGTGAGGGCCTTCTCAATGAGCAGTTCTTC.

The J gene is TRBJ2-1, the V gene TRBV7-6, with 12 bases lining up with TRBD2. With V trimmed by 5 bases and J by 5 bases, 4 bases remained unmatched. CDR1 and CDR2 (germline): SGHVS, FNYEAQ. This CDR3 is 15 amino acids long. CDR3 sequence (DNA): TGTGCCAGCAGCCGCTGGACTAGCGGGAACAATGAGCAGTTCTTC. Its protein product is CASSRWTSGNNEQFF.

This clone showed up just a few times. The chain carries TRBV30 and TRBJ1-1, with no clear D. CDR1 and CDR2 from the germline V gene are GTSNPN and SVGIG (reference sequence). The CDR3 has 12 amino acids. V dropped 2 bases and J dropped 4 bases, with 8 bases sitting between them. CDR3 region: CAWSWWGTEAFF. The CDR3 DNA follows: TGTGCCTGGAGTTGGTGGGGCACTGAAGCTTTCTTT.

The V gene is TRBV11-2, the J gene TRBJ2-1; 9 bases line up with TRBD1. The V segment lost 4 bases and the J segment 6 bases; nucleotides outside the gene matches: 7. The CDR3 has 15 amino acids. Germline V gene data show CDR1 as SGHAT and CDR2 as FQNNGV. CDR3 in amino acids: CASSSTGTGTNEQFF. The CDR3 DNA follows: TGTGCCAGCAGCTCAACCGGGACAGGGACCAATGAGCAGTTCTTC.

This clone was counted between two and nine times. The J gene is TRBJ1-2, the V gene TRBV9; D is uncertain. CDR1 is SGDLS and CDR2 is YYNGEE in the germline V gene. V gave up 3 bases and J gave up 7 bases, with 25 bases separating them. The CDR3 sequence is 17 residues long. The CDR3 protein is CASSASPSRPGLGGYTF. Here the CDR3 DNA reads TGTGCCAGCAGCGCCTCCCCCTCCCGGCCGGGGTTGGGTGGCTACACCTTC. Looking up the rest from reference TRBV9 and TRBJ1-2 gives the full variable domain: DSGVTQTPKHLITATGQRVTLRCSPRSGDLSVYWYQQSLDQGLQFLIQYYNGEERAKGNILERFSAQQFPDLHSELNLSSLELGDSALYFCASSASPSRPGLGGYTFGSGTRLTVV.

The chain links TRBV28 to TRBJ2-7, with 9 bases matching TRBD1. Germline CDR1 MDHEN, CDR2 SYDVKM. The CDR3 covers 17 residues. Losses at the gene ends were 8 bases for V and 1 base for J; bases not matched to a gene: 15. The CDR3 nucleotides read TGTGCCAGCCGACGCTGGGACCGGGACAGGGAATCCTACGAGCAGTACTTC. Translated: CASRRWDRDRESYEQYF.

The V gene is TRBV2, the J gene TRBJ1-5, with 11 bases aligning to TRBD1. Germline assignment: CDR1 SNHLY and CDR2 FYNNEI. J was trimmed by 3 bases and V by 6 bases; bases with no gene match: 4. This CDR3 contains 15 residues. The CDR3 bases are TGTGCCAGCAGGCGGGACAGGGGGTTCAATCAGCCCCAGCATTTT. Its translation: CASRRDRGFNQPQHF.

The gene calls are TRBV6-5 and TRBJ1-4; D ambiguous. V was pared by 7 bases and J by 2 bases, with 11 bases between. The CDR3 consists of 14 residues. In germline, CDR1 is MNHEY, CDR2 SVGAGI. CDR3 sequence: CASKPSGTNEKLFF. CDR3 in DNA: TGTGCCAGCAAGCCAAGCGGGACTAATGAAAAACTGTTTTTT.

V gene TRBV13 combines with J gene TRBJ1-2; no clear D. This CDR3 has 17 residues. V dropped 0 bases and J dropped 0 bases, with 14 bases sitting between them. Germline values: CDR1 PRHDT, CDR2 FYEKMQ (reference sequence). CDR3 region: CASSLGYGGGTNYGYTF. DNA for the CDR3: TGTGCCAGCAGCTTAGGCTACGGTGGAGGCACTAACTATGGCTACACCTTC. Based on the CDR3 plus reference TRBV13 and TRBJ1-2, the full variable domain is AAGVIQSPRHLIKEKRETATLKCYPIPRHDTVYWYQQGPGQDPQFLISFYEKMQSDKGSIPDRFSAQQFSDYHSELNMSSLELGDSALYFCASSLGYGGGTNYGYTFGSGTRLTVV.

The sample holds one count of this clone. The J gene is TRBJ1-5, the V gene TRBV27, with 7 bases that match TRBD1. The CDR3 loop spans 16 amino acids. V dropped 4 bases and J dropped 5; count of bases not matched to a gene: 11. From germline, CDR1 is MNHEY and CDR2 SMNVEV (reference sequence). CDR3 nucleotides: TGTGCCAGCAGTTCAATCGACAGGGTAGCTCATCAGCCCCAGCATTTT. It translates to CASSSIDRVAHQPQHF.

Concerning this clone itself: The sample carries other DNA sequences with the same CDR3. This sequence joins TRBV7-2 and TRBJ2-3; 7 bases align to TRBD1. After removal of 4 bases from V and 2 bases from J, the junction contained 6 bases not matched to a gene. CDR1 and CDR2 (germline): SGHTA, FQGNSA. The CDR3 has 15 amino acids. DNA for the CDR3: TGTGCCAGCAGCTCACGAGACAGGGACACAGATACGCAGTATTTT. Encoded protein: CASSSRDRDTDTQYF.